This T cell receptor (beta chain) was documented in a study of T cell repertoires in aging, cancer and after chemotherapy (dated by TCRdb to the late 2010s). Concerning the study at large: Six donor age groups were covered, ranging from 30 or younger up to 70 or older, and each group contained at least three individuals. The full dataset contained around 10 million TCR reads. A cohort of roughly 220 cancer patients (about 94 with hematological and around 120 with solid cancers) was assembled, and about 100 healthy donors were included as a reference group. The study profiled peripheral blood TCR beta repertoires from healthy donors and cancer patients to examine immunoaging and T cell reconstitution after chemotherapy. In the solid tumor group, the paired samples taken before and after chemotherapy came from brain tumor (glioblastoma) patients given temozolomide-based therapy.

Using a mixed TRB-A/B primer pool, multiplex touch-down PCR amplified rearranged TRB sequences covering the V, D and J segments. Illumina adapters and sample indices were attached to the amplicons through two consecutive PCR reactions run with Phusion HS II polymerase. After gel purification with the NucleoSpin Gel and PCR Clean-up kit, the amplicons were checked using Qubit and an Agilent 2100 Bioanalyzer. The libraries were sequenced on an Illumina MiSeq with 600-cycle, single-indexed, paired-end runs. On the study's bioinformatics: TRB sequences were processed with MiXCR versions 2.12 and 3.0.5. Each unique CDR3 nucleotide sequence counted as one clone, and only productive sequences with at least two reads were retained. Repertoire metrics included Shannon diversity, evenness, clonality (one minus evenness), and alpha-parameterized diversity profiles from alpha 0 to 5. Generation probabilities of clones in paired pre- and post-chemotherapy samples were computed with the IGoR algorithm. The public reads were reprocessed in TCRdb via fastp at Q25 and MiXCR, keeping in-frame beta chains. When rows share a CDR3 protein, they turn into one entry using the most common DNA and genes. Clone size and V and J calls follow TCRdb, not the original study. Across this sample there are roughly 1,800 distinct CDR3 sequences, with around 20% seen only once. 22% of the sample is held by the ten biggest clonotypes.

Overall results and qualifications from the work: Untreated patients with hematological or solid cancers showed significantly lower blood TCR diversity and higher clonality than age-matched healthy donors. In healthy donors, the decline in TCR diversity with age was mainly due to loss of richness, whereas in cancer patients loss of evenness also played a role. According to the authors, the repertoire data do not permit conclusions about immunological memory after chemotherapy. In both cancer cohorts, the median generation probability rose over the chemotherapy interval, which suggests that the repertoire was reconstituted through rebound thymic output.

The germline V gene (reference sequence) supplies CDR1 DFQATT and CDR2 SNEGSKA. From the cysteine up to the phenylalanine, the CDR3 has a length of 14 residues. Just the 42-base CDR3 DNA is kept, in frame starting at base 1. V gives up 4 bases and J gives up 4 bases, and the segment between their germline ends measures 16 bases. Judged by its sample share, this clonotype qualifies as medium-sized (0.01 to 0.1%). Its antigen is still unknown. The sample holds no much larger clone one base away, and base qualities are not on file. Instead of sorted cells or RNA, genomic DNA extracted from peripheral blood served as the source for amplifying TCR beta rearrangements.

The chain is made from TRBV20-1 and TRBJ2-5, with the D segment possibly TRBD1 or TRBD2, each aligning over 5 bases. The sequenced sample consisted of blood. The sequence was collected from a human donor with a solid tumor. The CDR3 in this case is CSAKSNGASETQYF. Here is the DNA: TGCAGTGCTAAAAGTAACGGGGCCTCAGAGACCCAGTACTTC.